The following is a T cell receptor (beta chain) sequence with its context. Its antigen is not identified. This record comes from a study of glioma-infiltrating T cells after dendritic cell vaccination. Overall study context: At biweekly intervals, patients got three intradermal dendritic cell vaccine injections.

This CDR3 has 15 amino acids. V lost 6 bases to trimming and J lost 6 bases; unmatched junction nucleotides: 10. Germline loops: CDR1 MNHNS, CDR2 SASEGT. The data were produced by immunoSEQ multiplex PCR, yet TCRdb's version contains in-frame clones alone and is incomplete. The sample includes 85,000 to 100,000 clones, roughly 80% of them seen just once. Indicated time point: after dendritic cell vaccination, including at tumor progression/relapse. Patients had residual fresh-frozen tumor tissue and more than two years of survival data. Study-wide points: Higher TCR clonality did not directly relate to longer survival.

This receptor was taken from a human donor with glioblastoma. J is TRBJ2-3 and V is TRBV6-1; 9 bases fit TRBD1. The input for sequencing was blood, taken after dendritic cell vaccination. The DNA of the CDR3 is TGTGCCAGCAGCAGCGGGACAGGGACAGGGGATACGCAGTATTTT. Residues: CASSSGTGTGDTQYF.